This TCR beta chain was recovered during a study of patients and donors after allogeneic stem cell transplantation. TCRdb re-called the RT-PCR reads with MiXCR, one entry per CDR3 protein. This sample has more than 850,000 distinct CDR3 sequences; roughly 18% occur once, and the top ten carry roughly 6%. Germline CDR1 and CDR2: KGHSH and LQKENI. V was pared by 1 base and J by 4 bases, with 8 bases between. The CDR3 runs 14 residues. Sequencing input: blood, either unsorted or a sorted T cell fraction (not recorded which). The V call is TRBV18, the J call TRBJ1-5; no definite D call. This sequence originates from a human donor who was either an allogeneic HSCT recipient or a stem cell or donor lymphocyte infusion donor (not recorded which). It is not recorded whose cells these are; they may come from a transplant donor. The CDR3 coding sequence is TGTGCCAGCTCACCACTCCAGATGAATCAGCCCCAGCATTTT. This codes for CASSPLQMNQPQHF.